The 25 T cell receptor beta chains presented below share a single source sample, sequenced in a study of early T cells in non-severe SARS-CoV-2 infection. TCRdb recomputed calls from the 5' RACE reads with MiXCR, one row per CDR3 protein. The repertoire holds about 39,000 distinct CDR3 sequences, with less than 8.5% as singletons. The sequencing sample was made of whole blood. These receptors all come from an adult who was a healthcare worker with PCR-confirmed SARS-CoV-2 infection or an uninfected control (not recorded which).

The rearrangement links TRBV7-2 to TRBJ2-7; D unresolved. V was shortened by 4 bases and J by 3 bases, with 19 bases between the two germline ends. Looked up from germline, CDR1 is SGHTA and CDR2 is FQGNSA. The CDR3 sequence is 16 residues long. The CDR3: CASSSRGPPPFYEQYF. The DNA for the CDR3 is TGTGCCAGCAGCTCCCGAGGACCTCCTCCTTTCTACGAGCAGTACTTC.

This clonotype has more than one count but fewer than ten. The chain joins TRBV20-1 to TRBJ2-5; tentatively, D is TRBD2 (6 bases). The CDR3 has 13 residues. Trimming removed 6 bases at V and 1 base at J, with 12 bases between. Germline values: CDR1 DFQATT, CDR2 SNEGSKA (reference sequence). CDR3 sequence: CSARAEGQETQYF. Written as DNA, the CDR3 is TGCAGTGCCCGTGCGGAGGGCCAAGAGACCCAGTACTTC.

This chain links TRBV6-2 or TRBV6-3 with TRBJ1-5; D may be TRBD1 (6 bases). The CDR3 length is 15 residues. Germline V CDR1 and CDR2: MNHEY, SVGEGT. Between the trimmed V and J ends, which lost 5 bases and 6 bases, there was a span of 17 bases. In DNA, the CDR3 is TGTGCCAGCAGTGGCCGGGGGCGAGATGGTCAGCCCCAGCATTTT. Its protein is CASSGRGRDGQPQHF.

This clonotype was observed at least ten times. The chain joins TRBV10-3 to TRBJ1-1; 7 bases are shared with TRBD1. The ends lost 0 bases at V and 9 bases at J; junction bases unmatched: 4. From germline, CDR1 is ENHRY and CDR2 SYGVKD. The CDR3 sequence is 13 residues long. The CDR3 nucleotides are TGTGCCATCAGTGAGTCGGGGGGACAGCAAGCTTTCTTT. Its translation: CAISESGGQQAFF.

The sample holds many counts of this clonotype. This sequence joins TRBV9 and TRBJ2-3, with D tentatively TRBD2 (5 bases). The V gene's germline CDR1 is SGDLS and CDR2 YYNGEE. The CDR3 totals 13 residues. V lost 7 bases to trimming and J lost 4 bases, with 13 bases between them. CDR3 loop: CASQAGWSDTQYF. The CDR3, as DNA: TGTGCCAGCCAGGCGGGTTGGTCAGATACGCAGTATTTT. Complete variable domain (other parts from reference TRBV9 and TRBJ2-3): DSGVTQTPKHLITATGQRVTLRCSPRSGDLSVYWYQQSLDQGLQFLIQYYNGEERAKGNILERFSAQQFPDLHSELNLSSLELGDSALYFCASQAGWSDTQYFGPGTRLTVL.

This clonotype was recorded many times. The V and J genes are TRBV12-3 or TRBV12-4 and TRBJ1-5; tentatively, D is TRBD1 (5 bases). With 7 bases removed from V and 6 bases from J, the gap between germline ends came to 16 bases. The CDR3 is 14 amino acids. This chain's CDR3 is CASTLYQGAQPQHF. The CDR3 DNA follows: TGTGCCAGCACCCTCTACCAGGGAGCTCAGCCCCAGCATTTT.

This clonotype showed up many times. V usage is TRBV18 and J usage is TRBJ2-1; D is undetermined. Per germline, CDR1 KGHSH and CDR2 LQKENI. Trimming stripped 6 bases from V and 7 bases from J, with 16 bases between. This CDR3 has 14 residues. The CDR3 DNA reads TGTGCCAGCTCTCCGACTCAAAGCAGAAATGAGCAGTTCTTC. It is translated as CASSPTQSRNEQFF.

This clonotype has ten or more counts. The V call is TRBV5-1, the J call TRBJ2-3; D ambiguous. CDR3 length equals 14 residues. Germline values: CDR1 SGHRS, CDR2 YFSETQ. V dropped 3 bases and J dropped 6 bases, with 14 bases sitting between them. DNA of the CDR3: TGCGCCAGCAGCTACGAGGCGATTGCGGATACGCAGTATTTT. As protein: CASSYEAIADTQYF.

The V and J genes are TRBV6-2 or TRBV6-3 and TRBJ1-1; possibly TRBD1 for D (6 bases). V shed 0 bases and J shed 7 bases, with 9 bases lying between them. The CDR3 runs to 13 residues. Germline values: CDR1 MNHEY, CDR2 SVGEGT. The DNA for the CDR3 is TGTGCCAGCAGTTACTCTGAGGGGGATGAAGCTTTCTTT. Translating gives CASSYSEGDEAFF.

This clonotype has ten or more counts. The rearrangement joins TRBV20-1 to TRBJ1-1; 8 bases agree with TRBD1. The CDR3 runs to 13 residues. The germline V gene has CDR1 DFQATT and CDR2 SNEGSKA (reference sequence). V lost 5 bases and J lost 4; bases outside the gene matches: 6. CDR3 coding DNA: TGCAGTGCTTTACAGGGGGGAGGCACTGAAGCTTTCTTT. Its translation: CSALQGGGTEAFF.

The chain uses TRBV2 and TRBJ1-4, with D perhaps TRBD1 (6 bases). The germline V gene encodes CDR1 SNHLY and CDR2 FYNNEI. This CDR3 is built from 15 residues. Trimming took 6 bases from V and 8 from J, leaving 19 bases between them. CDR3 region: CASSSLGGREEKLFF. CDR3 nucleotides: TGTGCCAGCAGCTCCCTGGGGGGCAGGGAGGAAAAACTGTTTTTT.

The V and J genes are TRBV7-2 and TRBJ2-3; 9 bases agree with TRBD2. The CDR3 sequence is 15 residues long. J gave up 4 bases and V 3 bases, and 5 bases lay outside the gene matches. Germline V gene sequence: CDR1 SGHTA, CDR2 FQGNSA. CDR3 DNA: TGTGCCAGCAGCTTTGCGGGGGGGCAATCAGATACGCAGTATTTT. Protein product: CASSFAGGQSDTQYF.

Points on this clonotype: It may be a read error: a sequence one base away is much more abundant. The chain joins TRBV24-1 to TRBJ1-2; 7 positions match TRBD1. CDR1 is KGHDR and CDR2 is SFDVKD in the germline V gene. The CDR3 totals 14 residues. The CDR3 sequence: CATSDSGTAYGCTF. As DNA, the CDR3 is TGTGCCACCAGTGATTCCGGGACAGCCTATGGCTGCACCTTC.

This clonotype was detected many times. The chain combines TRBV24-1 with TRBJ2-1; 8 bases are a match to TRBD1. Germline V gene lookup returns CDR1 KGHDR and CDR2 SFDVKD. V lost 7 bases, J lost 0 bases, and 7 bases stayed unmatched. This CDR3 is built from 16 residues. The CDR3 region has the DNA TGTGCCACCAGCCTTCCAGGACAGGGCTCCTACAATGAGCAGTTCTTC. Protein sequence: CATSLPGQGSYNEQFF.

This clonotype was detected many times. The chain has TRBV7-6 and TRBJ1-1; weak D call: TRBD1 (5 bases). This CDR3 comprises 14 residues. Germline assignment: CDR1 SGHVS and CDR2 FNYEAQ. The V gene lost 4 bases and the J gene lost 1 base, with 10 bases spanning the gap. CDR3 protein: CASSSDDRNTEAFF. CDR3 nucleotide sequence: TGTGCCAGCAGCTCAGATGACAGGAACACTGAAGCTTTCTTT.

In regard to this clonotype: A much larger clone differs by one base, so this may be a read error. In DNA, the CDR3 is TGCGCCAGCAGTTACAGACAGGGATACGAGCAGTACTTC. Amino acids: CASSYRQGYEQYF. The chain couples TRBV10-1 to TRBJ2-7; 7 bases agree with TRBD1. Per the germline V gene, CDR1 is WNHNN and CDR2 is SYGVQD (reference sequence). V lost 5 bases, J lost 4 bases, and 5 bases stayed unmatched. The CDR3 contains 13 residues.

This chain links TRBV12-3 or TRBV12-4 with TRBJ2-3; 8 bases align to TRBD2. The CDR3 loop spans 14 amino acids. Losses at the gene ends were 6 bases for V and 2 bases for J; bases not matched to a gene: 4. The CDR3 nucleotides are TGTGCCAGCAGCCGCGGGGGGCCCACAGATACGCAGTATTTT. It codes for CASSRGGPTDTQYF.

The chain is built from TRBV7-8 and TRBJ2-6; unclear D gene. This CDR3 contains 16 residues. Trimming shortened V by 7 bases and J by 0 bases, and 13 bases separated the two germline ends. The V gene's germline CDR1 is SGHVS and CDR2 FQNEAQ. The CDR3 is CASTLRVSSGANVLTF. CDR3 DNA sequence: TGTGCCAGCACCTTGAGAGTAAGCTCTGGGGCCAACGTCCTGACTTTC. The full variable domain, in which reference TRBV7-8 and TRBJ2-6 provide the parts outside the CDR3, is GAGVSQSPRYKVAKRGQDVALRCDPISGHVSLFWYQQALGQGPEFLTYFQNEAQLDKSGLPSDRFFAERPEGSVSTLKIQRTQQEDSAVYLCASTLRVSSGANVLTFGAGSRLTVL.

The CDR3 reads CASLSTGAVGSTDTQYF. CDR3 DNA: TGTGCCAGCCTCTCGACAGGGGCCGTCGGGAGCACAGATACGCAGTATTTT. The rearrangement uses TRBV7-2 and TRBJ2-3; 8 bases agree with TRBD1. Germline CDR1 and CDR2: SGHTA and FQGNSA. The CDR3 sequence is 17 residues long. Trimming at V came to 8 bases and at J to 0 bases, leaving 13 bases not matched to a gene. Using reference TRBV7-2 and TRBJ2-3 for the parts outside the CDR3, the full variable domain is GAGVSQSPSNKVTEKGKDVELRCDPISGHTALYWYRQSLGQGLEFLIYFQGNSAPDKSGLPSDRFSAERTGGSVSTLTIQRTQQEDSAVYLCASLSTGAVGSTDTQYFGPGTRLTVL.

This clonotype was counted ten times or more. This chain uses TRBV7-9 with TRBJ1-2; the D is unclear. Looked up from germline, CDR1 is SEHNR and CDR2 is FQNEAQ (reference sequence). The CDR3 runs 11 residues. Trimming pared 6 bases from V and 5 bases from J, leaving 7 bases between. Written as DNA, the CDR3 is TGTGCCAGCAGGAAACAATATGGCTACACCTTC. It encodes CASRKQYGYTF.

A few counts support this clonotype. The rearrangement uses TRBV3-1 and TRBJ1-2; the match to TRBD1 covers 9 bases. In germline, CDR1 is LGHDT, CDR2 YNNKEL (reference sequence). V dropped 3 bases and J dropped 4; count of bases not matched to a gene: 6. The CDR3 loop spans 15 amino acids. CDR3 nucleotide sequence: TGTGCCAGCAGCCACCCGGGACAGGGTACCTATGGCTACACCTTC. Translation gives CASSHPGQGTYGYTF.

The chain recombines TRBV28 with TRBJ2-7; D is perhaps TRBD1 or TRBD2 (5 bases each). The V end lost 2 bases, the J end lost 5 bases, and 19 bases lay between the germline ends. The CDR3 has 16 amino acids. The germline CDR1 and CDR2 sequences are MDHEN and SYDVKM. The CDR3 region has the DNA TGTGCCAGCAGTTTAGTCATGAGGGGCGTCGTCCACGAGCAGTACTTC. This translates into CASSLVMRGVVHEQYF.

This clonotype has a count of ten or more. The V gene is TRBV29-1, the J gene TRBJ1-5; 10 positions match TRBD1. The CDR3 is 14 amino acids. The germline CDR1 and CDR2 sequences are SQVTM and ANQGSEA. Trimming at V came to 6 bases and at J to 4 bases, leaving 6 bases not matched to a gene. CDR3 in DNA: TGCAGCGTCATAGGACAGGGGGTGAATCAGCCCCAGCATTTT. It codes for CSVIGQGVNQPQHF.

This clonotype has a handful of counts. The chain joins TRBV20-1 to TRBJ2-3; D might be TRBD2 (5 bases). Germline V CDR1 and CDR2: DFQATT, SNEGSKA (reference sequence). The germline V and J ends were trimmed by 1 base and 6 bases, with 11 bases remaining between them. The CDR3 is 13 amino acids. The CDR3 region is CSARGWQRDTQYF. The CDR3 DNA reads as TGCAGTGCTAGAGGGTGGCAGCGGGATACGCAGTATTTT.

This clonotype was observed many times. V and J are TRBV20-1 and TRBJ2-3; D gene ambiguous. The length of the CDR3 is 14 residues. Trimming removed 6 bases from V and 2 bases from J, with 15 bases in between. CDR1 and CDR2 from the germline V gene are DFQATT and SNEGSKA (reference sequence). The CDR3 sequence: CSAARPGVTDTQYF. Written as DNA, the CDR3 is TGCAGTGCCGCCCGCCCTGGGGTCACAGATACGCAGTATTTT.